The 31 T cell receptor beta chains below all came from one sample that was sequenced in a study of vaccination effects on CD4 cells after COVID-19. Their antigens remain unidentified. Data came from immunoSEQ multiplex PCR; TCRdb stores just in-frame clones and leaves some out. The sample includes tens of thousands of clones, 72% of them seen just once. Investigators separated out CD4+ T cells once around nine days of culture had passed. The sample consisted of CD4+ T cells from PBMCs cultured without peptide, taken before COVID-19 vaccination. The receptors here all came from a human donor who had a prior SARS-CoV-2 infection.

The chain combines TRBV5-1 with TRBJ2-5; D remains unclear. CDR3 length: 15 amino acids. The V gene lost 5 bases and the J gene lost 4 bases, with 18 bases spanning the gap. CDR1 SGHRS and CDR2 YFSETQ come from the germline V gene. DNA for the CDR3: TGCGCCAGCAGAAGGTTTAGTGTTGAGAGAGAGACCCAGTACTTC. This gives the protein CASRRFSVERETQYF.

The chain employs TRBV12-3 or TRBV12-4 and TRBJ2-1; D is perhaps TRBD2 (5 bases). The germline V and J ends were trimmed by 2 bases and 10 bases, with 12 bases remaining between them. The CDR3 sequence is 13 residues long. The DNA of the CDR3 is TGTGCCAGCAGTTTAACGGCTACGGGGGAGCAGTTCTTC. Amino acid sequence: CASSLTATGEQFF.

The chain links TRBV7-9 to TRBJ2-5; 7 bases are shared with TRBD1. Germline V gene sequence: CDR1 SEHNR, CDR2 FQNEAQ (reference sequence). The CDR3 has 14 amino acids. V was pared by 6 bases and J by 2 bases, with 6 bases of the junction left unmatched. DNA of the CDR3: TGTGCCAGCAGGGAAGGGACAGTACAAGAGACCCAGTACTTC. It codes for CASREGTVQETQYF.

The chain combines TRBV5-1 with TRBJ1-1, with no clear D. The CDR3 contains 14 residues. V lost 0 bases and J lost 11, with 17 bases in between. CDR1 SGHRS and CDR2 YFSETQ come from the germline V gene. CDR3 coding DNA: TGCGCCAGCAGCTTGGAGATGACGGGGTTTGGGGCTTTCTTT. It yields the protein CASSLEMTGFGAFF.

J is TRBJ1-5 and V is TRBV28; TRBD1 agrees at 7 bases. The length of the CDR3 is 16 residues. J gave up 8 bases and V 5 bases, and 15 bases lay outside the gene matches. Germline V lookup: CDR1 MDHEN, CDR2 SYDVKM. This CDR3 reads CASSPRGAGGYKPQHF. The CDR3 DNA follows: TGTGCCAGCAGTCCGCGGGGGGCAGGGGGTTATAAGCCCCAGCATTTT.

The chain joins TRBV4-1 to TRBJ1-1; D ambiguous. Germline V gene sequence: CDR1 MGHRA, CDR2 YSYEKL. V lost 3 bases and J 0 bases, leaving 8 bases between the germline ends. CDR3 length: 14 amino acids. As DNA, the CDR3 is TGCGCCAGCAGCCACAACCTCATGAACACTGAAGCTTTCTTT. It specifies CASSHNLMNTEAFF.

The CDR3: CASSQGLAGGGTDTQYF. The CDR3 DNA follows: TGTGCCAGCAGCCAAGGACTAGCGGGGGGAGGTACAGATACGCAGTATTTT. This chain uses TRBV3-1 (or the pseudogene TRBV3-2) with TRBJ2-3; 13 bases match TRBD2. The CDR3 length is 17 residues. V lost 1 base to trimming and J lost 3 bases; unmatched junction nucleotides: 4. Per the germline V gene, CDR1 is LGHDT and CDR2 is YNNKEL (reference sequence).

The rearrangement uses TRBV5-4 and TRBJ1-2; TRBD1 agrees at 8 bases. Germline V gene data show CDR1 as SGHNT and CDR2 as YYREEE (reference sequence). Unmatched junction bases numbered 4, after V lost 2 bases and J lost 7 bases. The CDR3 spans 13 residues. The CDR3: CASSFDRGSGYTF. CDR3 sequence (DNA): TGTGCCAGCAGCTTTGACAGGGGATCTGGCTACACCTTC.

V usage is TRBV5-4 and J usage is TRBJ2-5, with D possibly matching TRBD1 (7 bases). This CDR3 is 15 amino acids long. V was clipped by 3 bases and J by 3 bases, with 15 bases between them. Germline CDR1 is SGHNT and CDR2 is YYREEE (reference sequence). CDR3 nucleotides: TGTGCCAGCAGCTCCCCAGGGGGGCCAGAAGAGACCCAGTACTTC. This codes for CASSSPGGPEETQYF.

In this sample, this clone turned up a few times. The chain uses TRBV13 and TRBJ1-3, with D maybe TRBD1 (5 bases). Trimming stripped 1 base from V and 7 bases from J, with 8 bases between. CDR1 PRHDT and CDR2 FYEKMQ come from the germline V gene (reference sequence). CDR3 length: 13 amino acids. This CDR3 is CASSLAGYNTIYF. The CDR3 nucleotides are TGTGCCAGCAGCTTAGCAGGGTACAACACCATATATTTT.

This clone has a handful of counts. J is TRBJ2-1 and V is TRBV7-3; 10 bases align to TRBD2. The CDR3 contains 13 residues. V lost 6 bases, J lost 10 bases, and 6 bases stayed unmatched. Germline V gene sequence: CDR1 SGHTA, CDR2 FQGTGA. The chain's CDR3 is CASSSSGSIEQFF. The DNA for the CDR3 is TGTGCCAGCAGTTCTAGCGGGAGTATCGAGCAGTTCTTC.

The chain uses TRBV7-2 and TRBJ2-2, with D hard to call. Germline values: CDR1 SGHTA, CDR2 FQGNSA. Deletions cut 2 bases from V and 7 bases from J, with 5 bases between. CDR3 length: 12 amino acids. The CDR3 nucleotides are TGTGCCAGCAGCTTAAGCTACGGGGAGCTGTTTTTT. Amino acid sequence: CASSLSYGELFF.

The chain joins TRBV2 to TRBJ2-7; D may be TRBD1 (6 bases). V was pared by 4 bases and J by 1 base, with 14 bases between. The CDR3 contains 15 residues. Germline loops: CDR1 SNHLY, CDR2 FYNNEI. The CDR3 region has the DNA TGTGCCAGCAGTGGAGACAGGTGGGGGTCCTACGAGCAGTACTTC. Translation: CASSGDRWGSYEQYF.

The genes are TRBV11-2 and TRBJ2-7; 7 nucleotides line up with TRBD2. V shed 0 bases and J 13 bases; nucleotides not matched to a gene: 12. This CDR3 region has 14 residues. The germline gives CDR1 SGHAT, CDR2 FQNNGV. The CDR3: CASSLEVSGFSSYF. In DNA, the CDR3 is TGTGCCAGCAGCTTAGAGGTTAGCGGGTTCTCCTCATACTTC.

In its sample, this clone was seen a few times. The rearrangement uses TRBV7-2 and TRBJ1-1; 9 nucleotides align to TRBD1. The length of the CDR3 is 14 residues. V lost 5 bases and J lost 4; bases outside the gene matches: 5. Per the germline V gene, CDR1 is SGHTA and CDR2 is FQGNSA. CDR3: CASSATGGLTEAFF. CDR3 sequence (DNA): TGTGCCAGCAGCGCAACAGGGGGCCTCACTGAAGCTTTCTTT.

The chain combines TRBV5-4 with TRBJ2-3, with 8 nucleotides matching TRBD1. This CDR3 comprises 14 residues. Germline assignment: CDR1 SGHNT and CDR2 YYREEE (reference sequence). V lost 5 bases and J lost 6; bases outside the gene matches: 8. The CDR3 sequence is CASRSGQGSDTQYF. DNA of the CDR3: TGTGCCAGCAGGAGTGGACAGGGATCCGATACGCAGTATTTT.

The chain joins TRBV3-1 (or the pseudogene TRBV3-2) to TRBJ1-2; D unclear. This CDR3 comprises 14 residues. V lost 4 bases and J lost 0, with 9 bases in between. Per germline, CDR1 LGHDT and CDR2 YNNKEL (reference sequence). This chain's CDR3 is CASSLRVANYGYTF. CDR3 DNA sequence: TGTGCCAGCAGCCTCAGAGTAGCTAACTATGGCTACACCTTC.

This sequence joins TRBV11-3 and TRBJ2-7; 7 positions match TRBD2. With 5 bases clipped from V and 3 bases from J, the junction kept 7 bases outside the gene matches. The CDR3 extends over 14 amino acids. Germline CDR1 SGHNT, CDR2 YENEEA. In DNA, the CDR3 is TGTGCCAGCAGCCGCTGGGGAGGGGACTACGAGCAGTACTTC. It encodes CASSRWGGDYEQYF.

The CDR3 sequence is CASSVGGTNYGYTF. DNA for the CDR3: TGTGCCAGCAGCGTAGGGGGGACTAACTATGGCTACACCTTC. V usage is TRBV9 and J usage is TRBJ1-2; possible D gene TRBD1, 5 bases. Germline V lookup: CDR1 SGDLS, CDR2 YYNGEE. The CDR3 has 14 amino acids. V was cut by 0 bases and J by 0 bases, with 6 bases left in between.

CDR3 in DNA: TGTGCCAGCAGCTTAGGTCAGCCTGCGCCCCAGCATTTT. It encodes CASSLGQPAPQHF. The J gene is TRBJ1-5, the V gene TRBV7-9; D ambiguous. Germline assignment: CDR1 SEHNR and CDR2 FQNEAQ (reference sequence). This CDR3 has 13 residues. The ends were cut back, 1 base at V and 9 bases at J, with 10 bases in the middle.

The gene calls are TRBV7-2 and TRBJ2-5; 12 bases are a match to TRBD2. The V gene's germline CDR1 is SGHTA and CDR2 FQGNSA. Losses at the gene ends were 7 bases for V and 4 bases for J; bases not matched to a gene: 4. The CDR3 has 14 amino acids. CDR3: CASNLLAGGETQYF. The CDR3 DNA is TGTGCCAGCAACCTACTAGCGGGGGGAGAGACCCAGTACTTC.

This clone was seen only once. The CDR3 is CASSRQPSSYEQYF. CDR3 DNA sequence: TGCGCCAGCAGCCGCCAACCGAGCTCCTACGAGCAGTACTTC. V usage is TRBV4-1 and J usage is TRBJ2-7; D unresolved. The CDR3 consists of 14 residues. CDR1 and CDR2 from the germline V gene are MGHRA and YSYEKL. V dropped 4 bases and J dropped 0 bases, with 10 bases sitting between them.

The sample holds a few counts of this clone. The chain employs TRBV11-3 and TRBJ1-1, with unresolved D. CDR1 is SGHNT, CDR2 YENEEA, per germline. The CDR3 sequence is 12 residues long. The V gene lost 6 bases and the J gene lost 3 bases, with 8 bases spanning the gap. CDR3 sequence (DNA): TGTGCCAGCAGGCATACGGACACTGAAGCTTTCTTT. Residues: CASRHTDTEAFF. Filled out from reference TRBV11-3 and TRBJ1-1, the complete variable domain reads EAGVVQSPRYKIIEKKQPVAFWCNPISGHNTLYWYLQNLGQGPELLIRYENEEAVDDSQLPKDRFSAERLKGVDSTLKIQPAELGDSAVYLCASRHTDTEAFFGQGTRLTVV.

The chain couples TRBV4-1 to TRBJ2-3; TRBD2 agrees at 8 bases. Losses at the gene ends were 4 bases for V and 2 bases for J; bases not matched to a gene: 11. The CDR3 runs 17 residues. Germline values: CDR1 MGHRA, CDR2 YSYEKL. For the CDR3, the DNA is TGCGCCAGCAGCCTTCAGTTGAGCGGGGGATCCACAGATACGCAGTATTTT. As protein: CASSLQLSGGSTDTQYF.

The chain couples TRBV6-4 to TRBJ2-1, with TRBD2 as a possible D gene (5 bases). Germline V gene lookup returns CDR1 MRHNA and CDR2 SNTAGT. Deletions cut 4 bases from V and 4 bases from J, with 20 bases between. This CDR3 spans 17 amino acids. The CDR3 sequence is CASSAINLSGTYNEQFF. CDR3 in DNA: TGTGCCAGCAGTGCCATCAATTTAAGCGGTACTTACAATGAGCAGTTCTTC.

J is TRBJ2-7 and V is TRBV15, with D possibly matching TRBD1 (6 bases). The germline V gene has CDR1 LNHNV and CDR2 YYDKDF (reference sequence). The CDR3 is 15 residues long. The V gene lost 0 bases and the J gene lost 4 bases, with 13 bases spanning the gap. CDR3 loop: CATSRDRQQGYEQYF. The CDR3 coding sequence is TGTGCCACCAGCAGAGATAGGCAACAGGGTTACGAGCAGTACTTC.

The chain has TRBV5-6 and TRBJ2-7, with D perhaps TRBD2 (5 bases). Germline CDR1 SGHDT, CDR2 YYEEEE. Trimming took 4 bases from V and 1 from J, leaving 12 bases between them. The CDR3 loop spans 14 amino acids. The CDR3 loop reads CASSPPTGSYEQYF. For the CDR3, the DNA is TGTGCCAGCAGCCCCCCAACGGGATCCTACGAGCAGTACTTC.

CDR3 region: CASSQGTRTYEQYF. The DNA for the CDR3 is TGTGCCAGCAGCCAAGGGACTAGGACCTACGAGCAGTACTTC. The chain carries TRBV3-1 (or the pseudogene TRBV3-2) and TRBJ2-7; 7 bases are a match to TRBD2. With V trimmed by 1 base and J by 2 bases, 2 bases remained unmatched. The CDR3 runs 14 residues. CDR1 is LGHDT, CDR2 YNNKEL, per germline (reference sequence).

The chain uses TRBV10-3 and TRBJ1-5; weak D call: TRBD1 (6 bases). Trimming pared 8 bases from V and 0 bases from J, leaving 14 bases between. Germline V gives CDR1 ENHRY, CDR2 SYGVKD. This CDR3 spans 15 amino acids. In DNA, the CDR3 is TGTGCCATCGGATCCCGGGACAATAGCAATCAGCCCCAGCATTTT. Its protein is CAIGSRDNSNQPQHF.

This clone was detected only a few times. J is TRBJ1-5 and V is TRBV9; D not resolved. The CDR3 loop spans 13 amino acids. Trimming took off 1 base at V and 3 bases at J, with 5 bases between the two ends. Germline V gene lookup returns CDR1 SGDLS and CDR2 YYNGEE. In DNA form, the CDR3 reads TGTGCCAGCAGCGTATCCCCCAATCAGCCCCAGCATTTT. Translating gives CASSVSPNQPQHF.

This clone was observed once. The V call is TRBV3-1 (or the pseudogene TRBV3-2), the J call TRBJ2-5, with a tentative D call TRBD2 (6 bases). Trimming left V 4 bases short and J 4 bases short, with 10 bases between. This CDR3 region has 13 residues. Germline V lookup: CDR1 LGHDT, CDR2 YNNKEL (reference sequence). For the CDR3, the DNA is TGTGCCAGCAGCCTGCGGGGTGGAGAGACCCAGTACTTC. Residues: CASSLRGGETQYF.